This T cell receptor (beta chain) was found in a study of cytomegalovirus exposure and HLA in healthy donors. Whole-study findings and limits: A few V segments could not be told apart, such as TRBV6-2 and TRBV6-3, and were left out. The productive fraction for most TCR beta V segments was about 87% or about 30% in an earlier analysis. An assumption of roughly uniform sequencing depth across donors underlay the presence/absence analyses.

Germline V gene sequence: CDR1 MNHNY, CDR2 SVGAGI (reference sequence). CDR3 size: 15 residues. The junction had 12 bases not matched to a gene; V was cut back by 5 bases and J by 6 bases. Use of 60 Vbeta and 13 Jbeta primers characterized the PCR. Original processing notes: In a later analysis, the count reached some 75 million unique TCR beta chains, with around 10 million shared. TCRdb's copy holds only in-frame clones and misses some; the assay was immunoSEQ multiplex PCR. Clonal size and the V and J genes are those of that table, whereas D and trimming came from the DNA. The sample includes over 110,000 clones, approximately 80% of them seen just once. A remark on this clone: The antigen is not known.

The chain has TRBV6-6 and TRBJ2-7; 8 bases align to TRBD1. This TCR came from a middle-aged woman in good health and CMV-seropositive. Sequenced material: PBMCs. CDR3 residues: CASSTPQGAAVEQYF. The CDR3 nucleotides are TGTGCCAGCAGTACGCCGCAGGGGGCGGCGGTCGAGCAGTACTTC.